The 10 T cell receptor beta chains presented below share a single source sample, sequenced in a study of blood T cell repertoires in COVID-19. This table comes from immunoSEQ multiplex PCR, and its TCRdb copy is limited to in-frame clones, with some not included. The profile covers 350,000 to 550,000 clones, with 75% to 90% appearing a single time and 1% to 1.3% taken by the ten largest. The sample consisted of PBMCs or T cells enriched from blood (not recorded which). These receptors all stem from a young man who had recovered from COVID-19.

The rearrangement links TRBV16 to TRBJ2-5, with TRBD1 identical over 7 bases. The CDR3 contains 14 residues. V was pared by 2 bases and J by 5 bases, with 5 bases of the junction left unmatched. From germline, CDR1 is KGHSY and CDR2 FQNENV. In DNA, the CDR3 is TGTGCCAGCAGCCAAACAGGGGTTGGGGAGACCCAGTACTTC. Amino acids: CASSQTGVGETQYF.

This clone occurred once. This chain links TRBV7-8 with TRBJ1-3; D is unresolved. The CDR3 sequence is 14 residues long. CDR1 is SGHVS and CDR2 is FQNEAQ in the germline V gene. Trimming removed 5 bases at V and 5 bases at J, with 13 bases between. CDR3 nucleotide sequence: TGTGCCAGCAGCGACGGGATGGGGAGAAACACCATATATTTT. Translated, it gives CASSDGMGRNTIYF.

V gene TRBV7-9 combines with J gene TRBJ2-3; 10 bases align to TRBD2. Germline assignment: CDR1 SEHNR and CDR2 FQNEAQ (reference sequence). CDR3 length: 17 residues. After removal of 0 bases from V and 7 bases from J, the junction contained 10 bases not matched to a gene. The CDR3, as DNA: TGTGCCAGCAGCTTAGCCCCGGGGCGGACTAGCGGTTATACGCAGTATTTT. Translation: CASSLAPGRTSGYTQYF. Full variable domain (rest looked up from reference TRBV7-9 and TRBJ2-3): DTGVSQNPRHKITKRGQNVTFRCDPISEHNRLYWYRQTLGQGPEFLTYFQNEAQLEKSRLLSDRFSAERPKGSFSTLEIQRTEQGDSAMYLCASSLAPGRTSGYTQYFGPGTRLTVL.

The chain links TRBV20-1 to TRBJ2-3, with a possible D match to TRBD2 (5 bases). Trimming shortened V by 3 bases and J by 2 bases, and 15 bases separated the two germline ends. Germline V gives CDR1 DFQATT, CDR2 SNEGSKA (reference sequence). The CDR3 consists of 15 residues. CDR3 amino acids: CSASVERSFTDTQYF. For the CDR3, the DNA is TGCAGTGCTAGTGTTGAGCGGAGTTTCACAGATACGCAGTATTTT.

This rearrangement joins TRBV27 to TRBJ1-2, with a weak D call TRBD1 (5 bases). There are 12 residues in the CDR3. V gave up 2 bases and J gave up 13 bases, with 14 bases separating them. The V gene's germline CDR1 is MNHEY and CDR2 SMNVEV (reference sequence). This CDR3 reads CASSLGGAAVTF. CDR3 coding DNA: TGTGCCAGCAGTTTAGGAGGGGCCGCCGTCACCTTC.

The chain couples TRBV19 to TRBJ2-3; weak D call: TRBD2 (5 bases). This CDR3 has 15 residues. Germline V gives CDR1 LNHDA, CDR2 SQIVND (reference sequence). V was cut by 10 bases and J by 1 base, with 18 bases left in between. The CDR3: CATSPYLRGTDTQYF. Written as DNA, the CDR3 is TGTGCCACTTCCCCTTACCTGCGGGGCACAGATACGCAGTATTTT.

Worth noting for this clone: At one of its ends the junction is not consistent with the germline gene, which may arise from a read error. This sequence joins TRBV27 and TRBJ2-5; 9 bases line up with TRBD2. The CDR3 is 17 residues long. The germline CDR1 and CDR2 sequences are MNHEY and SMNVEV (reference sequence). The CDR3 sequence is CVSSSSPSGTLRETQYF. For the CDR3, the DNA is TGTGTCAGCAGTTCATCACCTAGCGGGACTCTCCGAGAGACCCAGTACTTC.

The sample holds one count of this clone. CDR3 sequence reads: CASSIRGVDTGELFF. CDR3 coding DNA: TGTGCCAGTAGTATCAGGGGGGTCGACACCGGGGAGCTGTTTTTT. V gene TRBV19 combines with J gene TRBJ2-2; a weak D match, TRBD1 (7 bases). Germline V lookup: CDR1 LNHDA, CDR2 SQIVND (reference sequence). V shed 3 bases and J shed 3 bases, with 11 bases lying between them. This CDR3 comprises 15 residues.

Regarding this clone: Germline is not matched at one junction end, which may reflect a read error. The chain carries TRBV5-3 and TRBJ2-1; the D gene is possibly TRBD2 (5 bases). TRBV5-3 is reported as an ORF; its role is uncertain. This CDR3 region has 18 residues. Here the CDR3 DNA reads TGTGTCAGAAGCTTAGGACTCCCTCGCGTGCTAGTTATGGATGAGCAGTTCTTC. It translates to CVRSLGLPRVLVMDEQFF.

V and J are TRBV30 and TRBJ1-2; D is possibly TRBD1 (6 bases). This CDR3 contains 12 residues. Trimming took 2 bases from V and 5 from J, leaving 9 bases between them. The germline V gene encodes CDR1 GTSNPN and CDR2 SVGIG (reference sequence). The CDR3 spells CAWSRGIYGYTF. The CDR3 region has the DNA TGTGCCTGGAGTAGGGGGATATATGGCTACACCTTC.